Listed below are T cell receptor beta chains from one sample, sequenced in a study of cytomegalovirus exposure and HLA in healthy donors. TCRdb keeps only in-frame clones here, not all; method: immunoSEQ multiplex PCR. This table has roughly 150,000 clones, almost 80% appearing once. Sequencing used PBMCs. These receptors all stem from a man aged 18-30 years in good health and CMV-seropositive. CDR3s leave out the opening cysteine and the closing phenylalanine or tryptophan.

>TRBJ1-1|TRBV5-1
ATAPGQGRAEAF
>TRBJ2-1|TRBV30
AWSPGTREGNEQF
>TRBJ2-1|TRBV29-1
SVRGSNYNEQF
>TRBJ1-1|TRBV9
ASSGQGRTEAF
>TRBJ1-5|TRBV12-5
ASTQGVSYSNQPQH
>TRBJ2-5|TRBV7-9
ASSPGGQETQY
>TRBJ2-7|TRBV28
ASSLSSGTGAYEQY
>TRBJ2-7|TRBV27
ASSPGTDAHYEQY
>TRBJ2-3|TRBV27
ASSFSLTHTDTQY
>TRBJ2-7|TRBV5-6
ASSSVGTGMYEQY
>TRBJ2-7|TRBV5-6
ASSLGSTYEQY
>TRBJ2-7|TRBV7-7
ASSRDTSYEQY
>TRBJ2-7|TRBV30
AWSVGSGTASYEQY
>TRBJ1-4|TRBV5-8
ASTPLDRGVEKLF
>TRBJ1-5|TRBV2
ASSDGYRGGGQPQH
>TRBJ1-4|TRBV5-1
ASSLYGQGGEKLF
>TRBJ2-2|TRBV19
ASSWASGRTGELF
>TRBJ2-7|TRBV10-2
ASSDWTSGTYEQY
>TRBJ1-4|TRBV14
ASSPRQGTNEKLF
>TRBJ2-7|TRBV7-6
ASSLGLAGGFYEQY
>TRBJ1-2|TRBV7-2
ASSPRTGKSVNYGYT
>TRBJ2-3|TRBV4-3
ASSQESRVSTDTQY